This record covers a single T cell receptor (beta chain). Its cognate antigen is unknown. The CDR3 length is 15 residues. Germline values: CDR1 SGHTA, CDR2 FQGNSA. V lost 5 bases and J lost 0; bases outside the gene matches: 7. The source of the sample is a study of cytomegalovirus exposure and HLA in healthy donors. Study-wide points: Among TCR beta chains, those listed as cytomegalovirus-associated numbered about 160. For presence/absence analyses, sequencing depth was assumed to be roughly uniform across donors. In an earlier analysis, productive rearrangement rates for most beta V segments clustered near 87% or 30%.

PCR amplification relied on 60 Vbeta primers (plus 13 Jbeta primers). Produced via immunoSEQ multiplex PCR; TCRdb's table is partial and in-frame only. The sample yields around 170,000 clones, around four fifths seen once. Sequencing used PBMCs. The gene calls are TRBV7-2 and TRBJ2-7, with 7 bases identical to TRBD1. The TCR was taken from a woman in her forties or fifties in good health and CMV-seropositive. CDR3 loop: CASSLGQVNSYEQYF. The CDR3, as DNA: TGTGCCAGCAGCCTAGGACAGGTGAACTCCTACGAGCAGTACTTC.